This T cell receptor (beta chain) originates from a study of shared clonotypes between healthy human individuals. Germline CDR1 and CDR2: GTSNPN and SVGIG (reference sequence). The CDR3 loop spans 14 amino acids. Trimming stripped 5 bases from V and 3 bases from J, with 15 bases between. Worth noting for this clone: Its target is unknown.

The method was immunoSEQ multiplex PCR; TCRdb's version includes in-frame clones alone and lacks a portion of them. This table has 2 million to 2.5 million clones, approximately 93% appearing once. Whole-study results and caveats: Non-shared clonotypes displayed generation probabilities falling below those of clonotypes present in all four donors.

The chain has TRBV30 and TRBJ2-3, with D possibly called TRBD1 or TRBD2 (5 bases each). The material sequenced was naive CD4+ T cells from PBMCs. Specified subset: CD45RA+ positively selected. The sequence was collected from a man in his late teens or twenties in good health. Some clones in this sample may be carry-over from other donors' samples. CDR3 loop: CAWGGPLRTDTQYF. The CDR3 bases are TGTGCCTGGGGGGGACCACTGAGGACAGATACGCAGTATTTT.